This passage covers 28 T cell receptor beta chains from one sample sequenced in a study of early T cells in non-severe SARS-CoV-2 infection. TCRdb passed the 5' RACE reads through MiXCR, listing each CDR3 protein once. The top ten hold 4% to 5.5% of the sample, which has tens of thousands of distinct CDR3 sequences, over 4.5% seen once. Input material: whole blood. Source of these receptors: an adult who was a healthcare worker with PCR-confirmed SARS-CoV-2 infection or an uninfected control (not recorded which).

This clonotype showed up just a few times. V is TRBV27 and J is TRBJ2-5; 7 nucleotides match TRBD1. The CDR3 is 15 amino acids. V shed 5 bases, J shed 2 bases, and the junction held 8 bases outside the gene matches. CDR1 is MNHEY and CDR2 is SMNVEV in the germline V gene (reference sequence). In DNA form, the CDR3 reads TGTGCCAGCAGTAAAAGGGACAGCTGGCAAGAGACCCAGTACTTC. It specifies CASSKRDSWQETQYF.

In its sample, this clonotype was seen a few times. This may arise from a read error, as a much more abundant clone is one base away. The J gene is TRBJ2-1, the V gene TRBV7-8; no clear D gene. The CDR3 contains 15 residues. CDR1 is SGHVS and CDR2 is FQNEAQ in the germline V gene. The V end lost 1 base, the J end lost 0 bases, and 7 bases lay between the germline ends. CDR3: CASSLGASSYNEQFF. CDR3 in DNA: TGTGCCAGCAGCTTAGGGGCTAGCTCCTACAATGAGCAGTTCTTC.

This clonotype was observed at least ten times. CDR3 DNA: TGTGCCAGCAGCGGAGATACGGGCAATGAGCAGTTCTTC. Its protein is CASSGDTGNEQFF. The chain combines TRBV7-2 with TRBJ2-1; D remains unclear. From germline, CDR1 is SGHTA and CDR2 FQGNSA. The V and J ends lost 5 bases and 6 bases respectively, with 11 bases between them. The CDR3 is 13 amino acids.

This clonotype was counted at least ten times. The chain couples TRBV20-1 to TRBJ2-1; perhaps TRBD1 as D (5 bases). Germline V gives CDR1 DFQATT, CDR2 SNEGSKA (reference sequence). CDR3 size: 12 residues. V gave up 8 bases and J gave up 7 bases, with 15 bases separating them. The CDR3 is CSSGQGGNEQFF. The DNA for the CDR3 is TGCAGTTCAGGTCAGGGTGGAAATGAGCAGTTCTTC.

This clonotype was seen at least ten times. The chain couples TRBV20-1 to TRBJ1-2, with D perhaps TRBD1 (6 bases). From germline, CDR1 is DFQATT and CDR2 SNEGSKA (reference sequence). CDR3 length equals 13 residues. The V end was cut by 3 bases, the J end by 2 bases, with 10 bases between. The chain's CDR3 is CSARRGTNYGYTF. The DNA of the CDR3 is TGCAGTGCTAGGAGGGGGACCAACTATGGCTACACCTTC.

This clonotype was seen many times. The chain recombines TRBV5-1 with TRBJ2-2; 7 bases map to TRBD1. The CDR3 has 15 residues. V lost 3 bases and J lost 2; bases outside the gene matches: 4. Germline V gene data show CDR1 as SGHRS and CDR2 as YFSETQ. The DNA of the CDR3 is TGCGCCAGCAGCTCCGGGACAGTCAACACCGGGGAGCTGTTTTTT. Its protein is CASSSGTVNTGELFF.

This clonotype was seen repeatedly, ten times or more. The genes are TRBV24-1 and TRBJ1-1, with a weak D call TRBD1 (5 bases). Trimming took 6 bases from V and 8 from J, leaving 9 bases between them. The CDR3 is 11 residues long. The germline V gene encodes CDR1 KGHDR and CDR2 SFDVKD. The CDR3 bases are TGTGCCACCAGTCAGGGACGGGAAGCTTTCTTT. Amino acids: CATSQGREAFF.

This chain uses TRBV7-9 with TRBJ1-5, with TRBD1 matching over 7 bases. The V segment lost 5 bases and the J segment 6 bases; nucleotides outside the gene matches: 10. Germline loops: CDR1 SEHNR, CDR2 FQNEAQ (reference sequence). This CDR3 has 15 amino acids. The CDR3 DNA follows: TGTGCCAGCAGCCCGGCGACAGGGAAGGCTCAGCCCCAGCATTTT. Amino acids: CASSPATGKAQPQHF.

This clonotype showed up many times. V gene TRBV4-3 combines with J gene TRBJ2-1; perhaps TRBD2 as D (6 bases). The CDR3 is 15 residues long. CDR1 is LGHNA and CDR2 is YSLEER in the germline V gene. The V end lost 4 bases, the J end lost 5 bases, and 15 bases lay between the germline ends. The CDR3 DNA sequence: TGCGCCAGCAGCCCGGGACTCCTAATGGACAATGAGCAGTTCTTC. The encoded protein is CASSPGLLMDNEQFF.

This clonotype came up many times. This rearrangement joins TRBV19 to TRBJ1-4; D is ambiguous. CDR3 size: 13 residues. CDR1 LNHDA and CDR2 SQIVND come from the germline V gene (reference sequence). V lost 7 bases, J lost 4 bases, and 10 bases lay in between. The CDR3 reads CASNGDLNEKLFF. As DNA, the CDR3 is TGTGCCAGTAACGGGGATCTTAATGAAAAACTGTTTTTT.

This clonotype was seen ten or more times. The CDR3 coding sequence is TGTGCCAGCAGTTACGGGGGGACGAACACTGAAGCTTTCTTT. Protein: CASSYGGTNTEAFF. The chain is built from TRBV6-5 and TRBJ1-1, with D perhaps TRBD1 (5 bases). Per germline, CDR1 MNHEY and CDR2 SVGAGI. V shed 2 bases and J shed 1 base, with 8 bases lying between them. This CDR3 has 14 residues.

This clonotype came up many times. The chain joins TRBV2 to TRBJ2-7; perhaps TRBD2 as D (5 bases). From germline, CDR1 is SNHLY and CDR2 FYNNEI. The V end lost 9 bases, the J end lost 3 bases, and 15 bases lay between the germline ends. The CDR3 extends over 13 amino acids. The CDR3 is CASGRTEVYEQYF. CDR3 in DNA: TGTGCCAGTGGGCGGACTGAAGTCTACGAGCAGTACTTC. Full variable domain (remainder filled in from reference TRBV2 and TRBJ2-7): EPEVTQTPSHQVTQMGQEVILRCVPISNHLYFYWYRQILGQKVEFLVSFYNNEISEKSEIFDDQFSVERPDGSNFTLKIRSTKLEDSAMYFCASGRTEVYEQYFGPGTRLTVT.

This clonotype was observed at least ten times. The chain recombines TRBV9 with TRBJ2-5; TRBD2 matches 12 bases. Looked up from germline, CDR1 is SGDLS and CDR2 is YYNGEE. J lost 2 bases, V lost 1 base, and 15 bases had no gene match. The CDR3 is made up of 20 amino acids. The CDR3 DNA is TGTGCCAGCAGCGTAAGGTCGATAGCAGGACTAGCGGGAAGTCAAGAGACCCAGTACTTC. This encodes CASSVRSIAGLAGSQETQYF.

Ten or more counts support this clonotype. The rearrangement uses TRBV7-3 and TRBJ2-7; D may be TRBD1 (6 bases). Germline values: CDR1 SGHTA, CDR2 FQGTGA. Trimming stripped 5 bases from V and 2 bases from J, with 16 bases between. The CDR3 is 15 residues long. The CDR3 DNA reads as TGTGCCAGCAGCGATACTAACAGGGTACCCTACGAGCAGTACTTC. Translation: CASSDTNRVPYEQYF. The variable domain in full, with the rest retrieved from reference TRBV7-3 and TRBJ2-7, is GAGVSQTPSNKVTEKGKYVELRCDPISGHTALYWYRQSLGQGPEFLIYFQGTGAADDSGLPNDRFFAVRPEGSVSTLKIQRTERGDSAVYLCASSDTNRVPYEQYFGPGTRLTVT.

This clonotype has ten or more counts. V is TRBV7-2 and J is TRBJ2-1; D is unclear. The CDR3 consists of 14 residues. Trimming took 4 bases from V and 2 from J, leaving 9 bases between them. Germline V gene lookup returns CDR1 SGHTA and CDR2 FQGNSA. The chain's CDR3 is CASSSGPPYNEQFF. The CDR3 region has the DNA TGTGCCAGCAGCTCAGGACCCCCCTACAATGAGCAGTTCTTC.

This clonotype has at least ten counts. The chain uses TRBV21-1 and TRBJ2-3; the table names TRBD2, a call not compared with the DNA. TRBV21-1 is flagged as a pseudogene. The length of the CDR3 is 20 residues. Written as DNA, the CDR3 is TGTGCCAGCAGCACTCCCCTTCCGCTAGCGGGAGAGCGCGGCACAGATACGCAGTATTTT. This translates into CASSTPLPLAGERGTDTQYF.

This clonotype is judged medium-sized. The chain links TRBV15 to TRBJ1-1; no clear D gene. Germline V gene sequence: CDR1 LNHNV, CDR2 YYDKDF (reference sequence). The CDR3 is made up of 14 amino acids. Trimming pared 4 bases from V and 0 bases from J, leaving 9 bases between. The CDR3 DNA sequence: TGTGCCACCAGCATGGCAGCCATGAACACTGAAGCTTTCTTT. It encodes CATSMAAMNTEAFF. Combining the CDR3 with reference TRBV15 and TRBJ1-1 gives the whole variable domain DAMVIQNPRYQVTQFGKPVTLSCSQTLNHNVMYWYQQKSSQAPKLLFHYYDKDFNNEADTPDNFQSRRPNTSFCFLDIRSPGLGDTAMYLCATSMAAMNTEAFFGQGTRLTVV.

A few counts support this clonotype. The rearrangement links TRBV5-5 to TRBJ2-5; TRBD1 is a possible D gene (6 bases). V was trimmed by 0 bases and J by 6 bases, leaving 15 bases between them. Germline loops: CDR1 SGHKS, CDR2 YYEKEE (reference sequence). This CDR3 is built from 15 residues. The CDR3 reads CASSLDLGQSKTQYF. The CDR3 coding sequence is TGTGCCAGCAGCTTGGACTTGGGACAATCGAAGACCCAGTACTTC.

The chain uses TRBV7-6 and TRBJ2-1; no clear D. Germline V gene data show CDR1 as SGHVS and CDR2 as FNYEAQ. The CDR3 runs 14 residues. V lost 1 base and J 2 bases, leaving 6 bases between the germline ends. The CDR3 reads CASSLELAYNEQFF. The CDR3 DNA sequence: TGTGCCAGCAGCTTAGAGTTAGCCTACAATGAGCAGTTCTTC.

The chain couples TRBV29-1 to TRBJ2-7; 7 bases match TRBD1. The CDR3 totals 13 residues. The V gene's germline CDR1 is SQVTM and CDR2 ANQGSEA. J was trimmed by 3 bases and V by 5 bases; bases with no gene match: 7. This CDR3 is CSVRDRDLYEQYF. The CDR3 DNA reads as TGCAGCGTTCGTGACAGGGATCTCTACGAGCAGTACTTC.

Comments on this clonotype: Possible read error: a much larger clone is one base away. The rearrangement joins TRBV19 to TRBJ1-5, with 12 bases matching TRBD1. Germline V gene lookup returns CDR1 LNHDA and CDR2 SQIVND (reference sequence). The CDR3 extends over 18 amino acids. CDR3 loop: CASSLSGTGGKSNQPQQF. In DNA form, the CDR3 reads TGTGCCAGTAGCCTCTCCGGGACAGGGGGCAAGAGCAATCAGCCCCAGCAATTT.

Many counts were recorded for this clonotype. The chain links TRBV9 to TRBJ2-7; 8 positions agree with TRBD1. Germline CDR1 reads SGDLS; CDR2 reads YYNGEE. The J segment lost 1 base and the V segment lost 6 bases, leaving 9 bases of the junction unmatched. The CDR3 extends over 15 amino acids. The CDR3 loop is CASNSGTGVSYEQYF. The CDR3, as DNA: TGTGCCAGCAACTCCGGGACAGGAGTATCCTACGAGCAGTACTTC.

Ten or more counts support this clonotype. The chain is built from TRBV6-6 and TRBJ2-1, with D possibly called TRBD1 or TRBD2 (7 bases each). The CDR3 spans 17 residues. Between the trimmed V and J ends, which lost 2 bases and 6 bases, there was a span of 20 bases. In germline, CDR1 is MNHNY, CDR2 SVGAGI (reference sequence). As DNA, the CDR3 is TGTGCCAGCAGTTACAGGAGGCAGGGGGGAGGGGGCAATGAGCAGTTCTTC. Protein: CASSYRRQGGGGNEQFF.

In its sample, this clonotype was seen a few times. The CDR3 region has the DNA TGCGCCAGCAGCTTGGAGACTGCCGGCTATGGCTACACCTTC. Protein: CASSLETAGYGYTF. This chain joins TRBV5-1 and TRBJ1-2; no reliable D call. This CDR3 has 14 amino acids. Germline CDR1 and CDR2: SGHRS and YFSETQ. V was cut by 0 bases and J by 4 bases, with 10 bases left in between. Looking up the rest from reference TRBV5-1 and TRBJ1-2 gives the full variable domain: KAGVTQTPRYLIKTRGQQVTLSCSPISGHRSVSWYQQTPGQGLQFLFEYFSETQRNKGNFPGRFSGRQFSNSRSEMNVSTLELGDSALYLCASSLETAGYGYTFGSGTRLTVV.

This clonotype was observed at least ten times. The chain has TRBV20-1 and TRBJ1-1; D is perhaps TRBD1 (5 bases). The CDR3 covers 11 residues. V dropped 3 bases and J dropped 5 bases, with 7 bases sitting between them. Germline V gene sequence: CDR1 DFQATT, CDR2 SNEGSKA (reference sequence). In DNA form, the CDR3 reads TGCAGTGCTAGGGGACCGACTGAAGCTTTCTTT. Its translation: CSARGPTEAFF.

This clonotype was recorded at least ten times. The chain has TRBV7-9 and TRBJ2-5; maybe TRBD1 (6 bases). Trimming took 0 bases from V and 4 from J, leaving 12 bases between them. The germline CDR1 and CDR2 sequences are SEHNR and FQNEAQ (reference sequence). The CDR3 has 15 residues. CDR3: CASSLAQGWRETQYF. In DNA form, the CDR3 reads TGTGCCAGCAGCTTAGCCCAGGGGTGGAGAGAGACCCAGTACTTC.

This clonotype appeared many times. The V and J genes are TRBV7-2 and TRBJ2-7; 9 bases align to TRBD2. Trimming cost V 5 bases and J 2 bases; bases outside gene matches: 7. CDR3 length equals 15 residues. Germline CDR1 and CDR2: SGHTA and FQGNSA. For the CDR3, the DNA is TGTGCCAGCAGCCCGAGCGGGAGGATCGCCTACGAGCAGTACTTC. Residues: CASSPSGRIAYEQYF.

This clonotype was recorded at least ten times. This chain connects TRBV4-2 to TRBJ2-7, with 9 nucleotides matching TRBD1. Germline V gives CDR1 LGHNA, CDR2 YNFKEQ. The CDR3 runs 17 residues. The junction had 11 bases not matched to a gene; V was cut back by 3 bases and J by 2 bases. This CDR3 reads CASSQDLGTGRTYEQYF. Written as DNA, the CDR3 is TGTGCCAGCAGCCAGGATCTCGGGACAGGGAGGACCTACGAGCAGTACTTC.